This TCR beta chain emerged from a study of blood T cells in healthy people across ages. It was with a sample-barcoded 5' primer and a J-beta primer mix that a second PCR of roughly 7 to 12 cycles was run. MiXCR, run by TCRdb on the 5' RACE reads, gives a single entry per CDR3 protein. Of 730,000 or so distinct CDR3 sequences in the sample, over 40% were seen once. The junction had 11 bases not matched to a gene; V was cut back by 3 bases and J by 6 bases. The CDR3 loop spans 16 amino acids. Germline lookup yields CDR1 SGHAT and CDR2 FQDESV (reference sequence). The TCR sequence derives from a man older than 75 in good health. The chain joins TRBV11-1 to TRBJ1-5; 7 bases match TRBD1. Sequenced sample: blood. The CDR3 DNA reads TGTGCCAGCAGCTTGGGAACAGGGGCCGGGGCTCAGCCCCAGCATTTT. The encoded protein is CASSLGTGAGAQPQHF. The entire variable domain, with the rest obtained from reference TRBV11-1 and TRBJ1-5, is as follows: EAEVAQSPRYKITEKSQAVAFWCDPISGHATLYWYRQILGQGPELLVQFQDESVVDDSQLPKDRFSAERLKGVDSTLKIQPAELGDSAMYLCASSLGTGAGAQPQHFGDGTRLSIL.